This is a list of T cell receptor beta chains from one sample in a study of beta chain features in type 1 diabetes. The table came from immunoSEQ multiplex PCR; TCRdb's copy has only in-frame clones and leaves some out. The profile shows around 260,000 clones, roughly 20% of them singletons. The sample was naive CD4+ T cells from blood. All receptors come from a woman in her thirties or forties with type 1 diabetes. Both conserved end residues are part of each CDR3. Each record gives: D gene, CDR3 length, clone size, J gene, V gene, CDR3 protein, CDR3 DNA. The D gene is left open where the match is weak. Clone size is not always given. Where it is, it says once, few, many or a class for expanded clones.

TRBD1,17,.,TRBJ2-6,TRBV30,CAWKLGDRGTGANVLTF,TGTGCCTGGAAGTTAGGGGACAGGGGCACTGGGGCCAACGTCCTGACTTTC
TRBD1,13,.,TRBJ1-4,TRBV29-1,CSAWTGPNEKLFF,TGCAGCGCCTGGACAGGGCCTAATGAAAAACTGTTTTTT
TRBD1,21,.,TRBJ2-1,TRBV9,CASSAGTGTGNIGDSYNEQFF,TGTGCCAGCAGCGCAGGGACCGGGACAGGGAATATAGGAGACTCCTACAATGAGCAGTTCTTC
TRBD2,15,.,TRBJ2-1,TRBV18,CASSPPGLAGQEQFF,TGTGCCAGCTCACCACCGGGACTAGCGGGACAGGAGCAGTTCTTC
.,14,few,TRBJ2-3,TRBV19,CASSTGTSTDTQYF,TGTGCCAGTAGCACCGGGACTTCCACAGATACGCAGTATTTT
.,10,few,TRBJ2-5,TRBV29-1,CSVALETQYF,TGCAGCGTTGCCTTAGAGACCCAGTACTTC
.,14,.,TRBJ2-5,TRBV5-1,CASSTGSVQETQYF,TGCGCCAGCAGCACTGGGAGTGTCCAAGAGACCCAGTACTTC
TRBD1,15,.,TRBJ1-1,TRBV15,CATSRTGTGGTEAFF,TGTGCCACCAGCAGAACCGGGACAGGGGGCACTGAAGCTTTCTTT
TRBD2,16,few,TRBJ2-5,TRBV5-1,CASSSIAGVTGETQYF,TGCGCCAGCAGCTCAATAGCGGGAGTAACCGGAGAGACCCAGTACTTC
.,15,.,TRBJ1-1,TRBV18,CASSSVTGMNTEAFF,TGTGCCAGCTCATCGGTGACAGGAATGAACACTGAAGCTTTCTTT
TRBD2,16,.,TRBJ2-1,TRBV2,CASSHGSGGTYNEQFF,TGTGCCAGCAGCCACGGTAGCGGGGGAACATACAATGAGCAGTTCTTC
TRBD1,15,few,TRBJ2-5,TRBV29-1,CSVARQGEREETQYF,TGCAGCGTTGCGAGACAGGGAGAAAGGGAAGAGACCCAGTACTTC
.,17,.,TRBJ1-3,TRBV5-4,CASSSSAGSSWGNTIYF,TGTGCCAGCAGCTCTAGCGCGGGGAGTTCGTGGGGAAACACCATATATTTT
.,16,.,TRBJ1-5,TRBV9,CASSGESRGAGQPQHF,TGTGCCAGCAGCGGGGAGTCGCGGGGCGCCGGTCAGCCCCAGCATTTT
TRBD2,15,.,TRBJ2-3,TRBV6-4,CASSVSGSTTDTQYF,TGTGCCAGCAGTGTTAGCGGGAGTACGACAGATACGCAGTATTTT
.,16,few,TRBJ2-1,TRBV30,CAWSRGRGSTYNEQFF,TGTGCCTGGAGCCGGGGAAGGGGGAGCACCTACAATGAGCAGTTCTTC
.,18,few,TRBJ2-6,TRBV5-1,CASSLWGSGSSGANVLTF,TGCGCCAGCAGCTTGTGGGGTAGCGGCTCCTCTGGGGCCAACGTCCTGACTTTC
TRBD2,17,few,TRBJ2-3,TRBV14,CASSLRASSGGRDTQYF,TGTGCCAGCAGCCTGAGGGCCTCTAGCGGGGGAAGAGATACGCAGTATTTT
TRBD2,15,.,TRBJ2-1,TRBV9,CASSVARTSGAEQFF,TGTGCCAGCAGCGTAGCTAGGACTAGCGGGGCTGAGCAGTTCTTC
TRBD2,13,.,TRBJ2-7,TRBV5-4,CASSSGLAREQYF,TGTGCCAGCAGCTCCGGACTAGCGAGAGAGCAGTACTTC
TRBD1,12,few,TRBJ1-1,TRBV10-3,CAISGPTGKAFF,TGTGCCATCAGTGGCCCGACAGGGAAAGCTTTCTTT
.,12,few,TRBJ1-3,TRBV28,CASSFGVNTIYF,TGTGCCAGCAGTTTCGGAGTAAACACCATATATTTT
.,14,.,TRBJ2-5,TRBV18,CASSPPWQRETQYF,TGTGCCAGCTCACCACCATGGCAAAGAGAGACCCAGTACTTC
.,14,.,TRBJ2-1,TRBV23-1,CASSREVAYNEQFF,TGCGCCAGCAGCCGTGAGGTGGCATACAATGAGCAGTTCTTC
.,13,few,TRBJ2-3,TRBV29-1,CSGGLFLTDTQYF,TGCAGCGGGGGACTTTTCCTCACAGATACGCAGTATTTT
TRBD2,15,few,TRBJ2-5,TRBV10-3,CAISLTSGRPETQYF,TGTGCCATCAGCCTGACTAGCGGGAGGCCGGAGACCCAGTACTTC
.,11,.,TRBJ2-7,TRBV7-9,CASSLVDEQYF,TGTGCCAGCAGCTTAGTCGACGAGCAGTACTTC
.,14,.,TRBJ1-2,TRBV6-5,CASRLGGTIYGYTF,TGTGCCAGCAGGCTTGGGGGCACTATCTATGGCTACACCTTC
TRBD1,11,few,TRBJ2-2,TRBV20-1,CSVPGGGELFF,TGCAGTGTTCCAGGGGGCGGGGAGCTGTTTTTT
.,11,few,TRBJ2-7,TRBV20-1,CSAVTGYEQYF,TGCAGTGCGGTCACGGGTTACGAGCAGTACTTC
TRBD1,15,.,TRBJ1-1,TRBV2,CASMVEGQINTEAFF,TGTGCCAGCATGGTTGAGGGACAGATAAACACTGAAGCTTTCTTT
.,13,few,TRBJ1-5,TRBV5-1,CASSQTGFQPQHF,TGCGCCAGCAGCCAAACAGGGTTTCAGCCCCAGCATTTT
.,16,.,TRBJ2-7,TRBV18,CASSPRSGGGIYEQYF,TGTGCCAGCTCACCAAGATCGGGAGGGGGCATCTACGAGCAGTACTTC
TRBD2,18,few,TRBJ2-1,TRBV11-1,CASSLALIASGKYNEQFF,TGTGCCAGCAGCTTAGCGCTAATAGCTAGCGGGAAATACAATGAGCAGTTCTTC
TRBD2,16,.,TRBJ2-3,TRBV7-2,CASSLTSGGHLDTQYF,TGTGCCAGCAGCCTGACTAGCGGGGGTCATTTAGATACGCAGTATTTT
TRBD2,15,.,TRBJ2-3,TRBV30,CAWSNLSGRSDTQYF,TGTGCCTGGAGTAACCTCAGCGGGAGATCAGATACGCAGTATTTT
.,16,.,TRBJ2-6,TRBV7-3,CASSVRGVAGANVLTF,TGTGCCAGCAGCGTCAGGGGGGTGGCTGGGGCCAACGTCCTGACTTTC
.,18,few,TRBJ2-3,TRBV4-2,CASSRSPQGGGGTDTQYF,TGTGCCAGCAGCCGCTCCCCTCAGGGGGGCGGTGGCACAGATACGCAGTATTTT
.,13,.,TRBJ2-5,TRBV2,CASTPPPAETQYF,TGTGCCAGCACCCCTCCGCCCGCGGAGACCCAGTACTTC
.,13,few,TRBJ2-4,TRBV28,CASSLVQENIQYF,TGTGCCAGCAGTTTGGTACAGGAAAACATTCAGTACTTC
TRBD1,15,.,TRBJ1-5,TRBV6-1,CASSSEGAGNQPQHF,TGTGCCAGCAGTTCTGAGGGGGCCGGCAATCAGCCCCAGCATTTT
.,15,.,TRBJ1-5,TRBV4-1,CASSQQGLRAQPQHF,TGCGCCAGCAGCCAACAGGGATTACGGGCTCAGCCCCAGCATTTT
.,12,.,TRBJ2-2,TRBV30,CAWSLNTGELFF,TGTGCCTGGAGTCTTAACACCGGGGAGCTGTTTTTT
TRBD1,14,few,TRBJ2-3,TRBV7-8,CASAGTETTDTQYF,TGTGCCAGCGCCGGGACAGAAACCACAGATACGCAGTATTTT
TRBD2,16,.,TRBJ2-1,TRBV5-6,CASSPLTSGRANEQFF,TGTGCCAGCAGCCCCTTGACTAGCGGGAGGGCCAATGAGCAGTTCTTC
.,12,few,TRBJ2-3,TRBV5-4,CASSFHTDTQYF,TGTGCCAGCAGCTTCCACACAGATACGCAGTATTTT
.,14,few,TRBJ1-2,TRBV7-2,CASSLIPGGYGYTF,TGTGCCAGCAGCTTAATCCCGGGGGGCTATGGCTACACCTTC
.,14,once,TRBJ1-1,TRBV15,CATSRDQVNTEAFF,TGTGCCACCAGCAGAGATCAGGTTAACACTGAAGCTTTCTTT
.,14,few,TRBJ2-2,TRBV14,CASSRDTNTGELFF,TGTGCCAGCAGCAGAGACACAAACACCGGGGAGCTGTTTTTT
TRBD1,14,.,TRBJ2-7,TRBV7-2,CASSFWTGPYEQYF,TGTGCCAGCAGCTTTTGGACAGGGCCCTACGAGCAGTACTTC
TRBD2,16,.,TRBJ2-1,TRBV7-9,CASSLGGLAHLNEQFF,TGTGCCAGCAGCTTAGGGGGACTAGCACACCTAAATGAGCAGTTCTTC
TRBD2,14,.,TRBJ2-7,TRBV29-1,CSATTSGGSYEQYF,TGCAGCGCCACAACTAGCGGGGGCTCCTACGAGCAGTACTTC